A single sample gave rise to the 23 T cell receptor beta chains below, sequenced in a study of blood T cells in healthy people across ages. The authors ran a second PCR of about 6 to 11 cycles using a sample-barcoded 5' primer and a J-beta primer mix. TCRdb processed the 5' RACE reads anew with MiXCR; each CDR3 protein has one entry. The top ten hold 2.1% of the sample, which has 1.5 million to 2 million distinct CDR3 sequences, around 50% seen once. Material: blood. Receptor source: a woman aged 40 to 50 in good health.

This clonotype was counted many times. This sequence joins TRBV7-2 and TRBJ2-1, with 8 bases aligning to TRBD2. The J segment lost 3 bases and the V segment lost 7 bases, leaving 8 bases of the junction unmatched. The length of the CDR3 is 15 residues. Looked up from germline, CDR1 is SGHTA and CDR2 is FQGNSA. The CDR3 is CASTLGAGGYNEQFF. The CDR3 DNA is TGTGCCAGCACTTTAGGTGCGGGGGGCTACAATGAGCAGTTCTTC.

The chain joins TRBV7-2 to TRBJ2-3, with D tentatively TRBD1 or TRBD2 (6 bases each). The CDR3 is 15 residues long. V dropped 1 base and J dropped 3 bases, with 11 bases sitting between them. Germline V gene lookup returns CDR1 SGHTA and CDR2 FQGNSA. CDR3 region: CASSLGGAQTDTQYF. The CDR3 bases are TGTGCCAGCAGCTTAGGGGGGGCGCAGACAGATACGCAGTATTTT.

The chain couples TRBV5-1 to TRBJ2-5; D gene uncertain. This CDR3 has 17 residues. CDR1 SGHRS and CDR2 YFSETQ come from the germline V gene. V shed 3 bases and J shed 5 bases, with 23 bases lying between them. DNA of the CDR3: TGCGCCAGCAGCTCAACCCGGACGGTCAACGCACCCGAGACCCAGTACTTC. Protein: CASSSTRTVNAPETQYF.

This clonotype has a single count. This chain uses TRBV20-1 with TRBJ2-1, with 10 positions matching TRBD1. Unmatched junction bases numbered 5, after V lost 0 bases and J lost 6 bases. This CDR3 spans 15 amino acids. Germline V lookup: CDR1 DFQATT, CDR2 SNEGSKA (reference sequence). Here the CDR3 DNA reads TGCAGTGCTAGAGATCGGACAGGGGGGCGCAATGAGCAGTTCTTC. Translation: CSARDRTGGRNEQFF.

The gene calls are TRBV7-6 and TRBJ2-3, with D uncertain. The V gene lost 0 bases and the J gene lost 2 bases, with 21 bases spanning the gap. In germline, CDR1 is SGHVS, CDR2 FNYEAQ. CDR3 length: 19 amino acids. CDR3 loop: CASSLALDIRSLYTDTQYF. CDR3 nucleotide sequence: TGTGCCAGCAGCTTAGCCCTCGACATCCGGAGCCTATACACAGATACGCAGTATTTT.

This clonotype was detected a few times. This chain links TRBV4-3 with TRBJ2-3; the D call may be TRBD1 or TRBD2 (5 bases each). This CDR3 spans 16 amino acids. CDR1 is LGHNA, CDR2 YSLEER, per germline. Trimming took off 8 bases at V and 2 bases at J, with 20 bases between the two ends. In DNA, the CDR3 is TGCGCCAGCCGTTTCCCCCGGGACGGATACACAGATACGCAGTATTTT. It is translated as CASRFPRDGYTDTQYF.

This clonotype has just one count. In DNA form, the CDR3 reads TGTGCCAGCGGGGATAAGGACAGGGGGCTCGAGGAGACCCAGTACTTC. Protein product: CASGDKDRGLEETQYF. The chain joins TRBV2 to TRBJ2-5, with 11 bases that match TRBD1. V lost 8 bases and J lost 5; bases outside the gene matches: 13. The CDR3 consists of 16 residues. The germline V gene encodes CDR1 SNHLY and CDR2 FYNNEI.

The CDR3 nucleotides read TGTGCCAGCAGCTTATCTTCCCGCAGGCAGTACTTC. As protein: CASSLSSRRQYF. The V call is TRBV7-9, the J call TRBJ2-7; D is undetermined. This CDR3 region has 12 residues. Germline values: CDR1 SEHNR, CDR2 FQNEAQ (reference sequence). Trimming pared 2 bases from V and 9 bases from J, leaving 11 bases between.

This clonotype has a handful of counts. This chain joins TRBV9 and TRBJ2-1; D might be TRBD1 or TRBD2, each matching 5 bases. Germline V lookup: CDR1 SGDLS, CDR2 YYNGEE. Trimming shortened V by 0 bases and J by 15 bases, and 19 bases separated the two germline ends. The CDR3 consists of 14 residues. CDR3 nucleotides: TGTGCCAGCAGCGTAGGAGGGCCACCGAGGGGTACGTTCTTC. Translating it yields CASSVGGPPRGTFF.

This chain joins TRBV5-4 and TRBJ2-7, with TRBD2 matching 7 bases. The CDR3 covers 15 residues. Looked up from germline, CDR1 is SGHNT and CDR2 is YYREEE (reference sequence). The V segment lost 0 bases and the J segment 1 base; nucleotides outside the gene matches: 4. CDR3 DNA sequence: TGTGCCAGCAGCTTGGAGGGAGGGGTTTCCTACGAGCAGTACTTC. Amino acids: CASSLEGGVSYEQYF.

This clonotype was seen only a few times. The gene calls are TRBV6-6 and TRBJ1-6; D gene ambiguous. The germline V and J ends were trimmed by 2 bases and 7 bases, with 18 bases remaining between them. CDR3 length: 17 amino acids. Germline values: CDR1 MNHNY, CDR2 SVGAGI (reference sequence). CDR3 loop: CASSYVTPERRNSPLHF. In nucleotides, the CDR3 is TGTGCCAGCAGTTACGTGACACCGGAGCGGAGGAATTCACCCCTCCACTTT.

The V gene is TRBV15, the J gene TRBJ2-6; no firm D call. The CDR3 sequence is 16 residues long. Germline CDR1 is LNHNV and CDR2 is YYDKDF (reference sequence). Trimming took off 2 bases at V and 1 base at J, with 9 bases between the two ends. The CDR3 protein is CATSRSRSSGANVLTF. The DNA for the CDR3 is TGTGCCACCAGCAGATCCCGGTCGTCTGGGGCCAACGTCCTGACTTTC.

A remark on this clonotype: A read error may account for a junction end that differs from germline. The chain recombines TRBV2 with TRBJ1-5, with D unresolved. In germline, CDR1 is SNHLY, CDR2 FYNNEI. The length of the CDR3 is 15 residues. Here the CDR3 reads CASSEEKALNQPQNF. In DNA, the CDR3 is TGTGCCAGCAGTGAAGAGAAGGCCCTCAATCAGCCCCAGAATTTT.

This clonotype showed up just once. V is TRBV6-6 and J is TRBJ2-4, with D perhaps being TRBD1 or TRBD2 (6 bases each). V gave up 5 bases and J gave up 3 bases, with 20 bases separating them. Germline CDR1 is MNHNY and CDR2 is SVGAGI (reference sequence). The CDR3 is 17 amino acids. Here the CDR3 reads CASSPPSGALVKNIQYF. CDR3 DNA: TGTGCCAGCAGTCCCCCGTCGGGGGCCCTAGTCAAAAACATTCAGTACTTC.

The table lists this clonotype with a count of one. The chain joins TRBV24-1 to TRBJ2-4; D ambiguous. Near its end, the DNA agrees better with TRBJ2-7, so the J call may be wrong. The germline V gene has CDR1 KGHDR and CDR2 SFDVKD. The CDR3 is made up of 15 amino acids. CDR3 in DNA: TGTGCCACCAGTGATCCAGAAGGTTCAGGATACGAGCAGTACTTC. Residues: CATSDPEGSGYEQYF.

The chain couples TRBV25-1 to TRBJ1-1, with TRBD1 as a possible D gene (6 bases). The V gene lost 1 base and the J gene lost 5 bases, with 11 bases spanning the gap. Germline V CDR1 and CDR2: MGHDK, SYGVNS. This CDR3 is 14 amino acids long. The CDR3 reads CASSEFEGETEAFF. In nucleotides, the CDR3 is TGTGCCAGCAGTGAATTTGAGGGGGAAACTGAAGCTTTCTTT. Full variable domain (rest looked up from reference TRBV25-1 and TRBJ1-1): EADIYQTPRYLVIGTGKKITLECSQTMGHDKMYWYQQDPGMELHLIHYSYGVNSTEKGDLSSESTVSRIRTEHFPLTLESARPSHTSQYLCASSEFEGETEAFFGQGTRLTVV.

The chain joins TRBV6-2 or TRBV6-3 to TRBJ2-1; no reliable D call. The CDR3 has 13 residues. Trimming removed 2 bases at V and 10 bases at J, with 12 bases between. CDR1 MNHEY and CDR2 SVGEGT come from the germline V gene. The CDR3 spells CASSYLDPEEQFF. In DNA form, the CDR3 reads TGTGCCAGCAGTTACCTGGACCCGGAGGAGCAGTTCTTC.

This clonotype turned up a few times. V gene TRBV20-1 combines with J gene TRBJ1-2; D not certain. Trimming cost V 6 bases and J 3 bases, with 8 bases left between them. From germline, CDR1 is DFQATT and CDR2 SNEGSKA (reference sequence). CDR3 size: 11 residues. CDR3 residues: CSAGDDYGYTF. CDR3 DNA: TGCAGTGCGGGAGACGACTATGGCTACACCTTC.

With regard to this clonotype: At one of its ends the junction is not consistent with the germline gene, which may arise from a read error. The J gene is TRBJ2-3, the V gene TRBV7-7; TRBD2 agrees at 10 bases. CDR1 SSHAT and CDR2 FNYEAQ come from the germline V gene (reference sequence). The CDR3 is made up of 15 amino acids. Here the CDR3 DNA reads TGTGCTAGCAGCCAAGGACTAGCGGACACAGATACGCAGTATTTT. Its translation: CASSQGLADTDTQYF.

This clonotype showed up many times. The rearrangement links TRBV20-1 to TRBJ2-3, with D hard to call. Trimming shortened V by 1 base and J by 0 bases, and 11 bases separated the two germline ends. This CDR3 has 15 residues. Germline-derived CDR1 and CDR2 are DFQATT and SNEGSKA (reference sequence). The CDR3, as DNA: TGCAGTGCTAGAGCCGGCGCCTCTAGCACAGATACGCAGTATTTT. Translation gives CSARAGASSTDTQYF.

There are a few counts of this clonotype. The genes are TRBV20-1 and TRBJ2-3, with 9 positions matching TRBD1. This CDR3 region has 14 residues. Germline CDR1 DFQATT, CDR2 SNEGSKA (reference sequence). Trimming at V came to 5 bases and at J to 1 base, leaving 4 bases not matched to a gene. CDR3 loop: CSAVDRGGTDTQYF. The CDR3 DNA reads TGCAGTGCTGTCGACAGGGGGGGCACAGATACGCAGTATTTT.

The sample holds one count of this clonotype. The gene calls are TRBV4-2 and TRBJ2-3, with 8 bases identical to TRBD2. The V gene's germline CDR1 is LGHNA and CDR2 YNFKEQ. V dropped 3 bases and J dropped 6; count of bases not matched to a gene: 5. This CDR3 contains 14 residues. CDR3 nucleotides: TGTGCCAGCAGCCACGGGGGGGCCAGGGATACGCAGTATTTT. Translation: CASSHGGARDTQYF.

J is TRBJ1-2 and V is TRBV7-9; no firm D call. The CDR3 is 14 residues long. CDR1 is SEHNR and CDR2 is FQNEAQ in the germline V gene (reference sequence). Trimming shortened V by 1 base and J by 8 bases, and 14 bases separated the two germline ends. DNA of the CDR3: TGTGCCAGCAGCTTAGAGGGCAGAGCCTTCGGCTACACCTTC. Amino acids: CASSLEGRAFGYTF.